This T cell receptor beta chain was retrieved from a study of blood T cell repertoires in COVID-19 (dated by TCRdb to 2018 to 2021). About the investigation overall: Samples from collaborators originated in the United States, Italy and Spain and spanned both the acute and convalescent phases of COVID-19. The repertoires were released in a freely available public database intended as a resource for research on the immune response to SARS-CoV-2. Where HLA class I and class II types were available, the types were taken from metadata supplied by the sample provider, not from assay-based typing. The dataset comprised deeply sampled blood TCRbeta repertoires from subjects exposed to, actively infected with, or recovered from COVID-19. Sample metadata almost always included a de-identified subject ID, COVID-19 status, age in years and sex. The prospective study material was composed of cDNA or gDNA derived from T cells, B-cell-depleted T cells, or PBMCs. The samples were drawn from the first 160 participants of the ongoing ImmuneRACE study and from some 1,300 subjects provided by 6 global collaborators.

The immunoSEQ Assay, a bias-controlled multiplex PCR, was used to amplify TCRbeta CDR3 regions from genomic DNA. The authors' pipeline ran thus. Within the assay, amplification of reference gene primers was used to estimate how many nucleated cells each sample contained. To quantify the absolute abundance of each unique TCRbeta CDR3 rearrangement, sequence reads were collapsed and filtered. For each sample, productive Simpson clonality was calculated as the square root of Simpson's diversity index across productive rearrangements. TCRdb limited this immuneACCESS table to in-frame rearrangements with V and J called. A share of clones is missing; checked studies link under half to unresolved V genes, and the rest is unexplained. The DNA was the basis for D and trimming; V, J and clone size are from that table. The sample table contains some 190,000 clones; only one count was recorded for 70% to 90% of them. Under 7.5% of the sample comes from the top ten.

The germline V gene encodes CDR1 MNHNS and CDR2 SASEGT. Reading from cysteine to phenylalanine, the CDR3 counts 15 amino acids. Only the CDR3 DNA stays, 45 bases, in frame from base 1. In Seattle, one collaborating source enrolled patients while the infection was active and tracked those patients longitudinally over the course of disease. Whole blood was collected in K2EDTA tubes by collaborating institutions according to the institutions' own protocols. For TCRbeta analysis, collaborator samples were shipped as frozen whole blood, as isolated PBMCs, or as DNA extracted from either sample type. Remarks on this clone: Its target antigen remains unknown. At one boundary the junction diverges from the germline segment, which might be a read error.

What the research found in general, with its limitations: The quantity of clinical and demographic metadata differed by source and by participant and was supplied without curation.

The clonotype comes from an elderly man with COVID-19, enrolled during active disease. The sequenced sample consisted of peripheral blood. In this chain, TRBV6-1 is recombined with TRBJ1-3; possibly the D gene is TRBD1, per 6 matching bases. The CDR3 sequence is CASREGPGVGNTIYF. The DNA sequence is given as TGTGCCAGCAGAGAAGGGCCAGGGGTTGGAAACACCATATATTTT.